The rows below give T cell receptor beta chains drawn from one sample of a study of cytomegalovirus exposure and HLA in healthy donors. Using immunoSEQ multiplex PCR, the repertoire was profiled, and TCRdb retains in-frame clones only, with some absent. The sample carries hundreds of thousands of clones, around 65% recorded once. Sequenced sample: PBMCs. These receptors originate from a female donor in good health and CMV-seronegative. CDR3s include the opening cysteine and the closing phenylalanine or tryptophan. The D gene is left open where the match is weak. Rows may omit the clone size; those that give it use once, few, many or a size class.

CDR3aa	CDR3nt	abundance	v_gene	j_gene	d_gene
CASSSPSGSRKTQYF	TGTGCCAGCAGTTCACCTAGCGGGAGTCGAAAGACCCAGTACTTC	NA	TRBV6-5	TRBJ2-5	TRBD2
CASSRQETQYF	TGTGCCAGCAGCCGGCAAGAGACCCAGTACTTC	few	TRBV7-2	TRBJ2-5	NA
CASSFQGSTEAFF	TGTGCCAGCAGCTTCCAGGGGAGCACTGAAGCTTTCTTT	NA	TRBV7-9	TRBJ1-1	NA
CASCDRILIHTQYF	TGTGCCAGCTGCGACAGGATTCTCATTCATACGCAGTATTTT	NA	TRBV6-4	TRBJ2-3	NA
CASSFGLAGAGELFF	TGTGCCAGCAGCTTCGGACTAGCGGGAGCCGGGGAGCTGTTTTTT	NA	TRBV7-8	TRBJ2-2	TRBD2
CASYQTSGRADTQYF	TGCGCCAGCTACCAGACTAGCGGACGGGCAGATACGCAGTATTTT	NA	TRBV5-1	TRBJ2-3	TRBD2
CASSLYGTGGSPHTEAFF	TGTGCCAGCAGTTTATATGGGACAGGGGGTTCCCCCCACACTGAAGCTTTCTTT	NA	TRBV27	TRBJ1-1	TRBD1
CASSSGTEATTDYGYTF	TGTGCCAGCAGCTCCGGGACAGAAGCAACAACGGACTATGGCTACACCTTC	once	TRBV7-9	TRBJ1-2	TRBD1
CSAPTGGEQFF	TGCAGTGCTCCCACGGGCGGGGAGCAGTTCTTC	NA	TRBV20-1	TRBJ2-1	NA
CASSTGTRTEAFF	TGTGCCAGCTCCACAGGGACGAGGACTGAAGCTTTCTTT	NA	TRBV6-1	TRBJ1-1	NA
CASSPGQGENEQFF	TGTGCCAGCAGTCCTGGACAGGGGGAAAATGAGCAGTTCTTC	NA	TRBV6-5	TRBJ2-1	TRBD1
CASSEETAPTEAFF	TGTGCCAGCAGTGAGGAGACAGCGCCCACTGAAGCTTTCTTT	NA	TRBV6-1	TRBJ1-1	NA
CASMGMGDSPLHF	TGCGCCAGCATGGGCATGGGAGATTCACCCCTCCACTTT	NA	TRBV4-1	TRBJ1-6	NA
CASSVGRGSYEQYF	TGTGCCAGCAGCGTTGGCAGGGGGTCCTACGAGCAGTACTTC	once	TRBV9	TRBJ2-7	TRBD1
CASGLVSQVRFF	TGTGCTAGTGGTTTGGTCTCGCAGGTTCGGTTCTTC	NA	TRBV12-5	TRBJ2-1	NA
CASSGGQGGETQYF	TGCGCCAGCAGCGGGGGACAGGGTGGTGAGACCCAGTACTTC	NA	TRBV5-1	TRBJ2-5	TRBD1
CAWSGQGNQPQHF	TGTGCCTGGAGCGGACAGGGTAATCAGCCCCAGCATTTT	NA	TRBV30	TRBJ1-5	TRBD1
CASSAPGQTNYGYTF	TGTGCCAGCAGCGCACCGGGACAGACTAACTATGGCTACACCTTC	NA	TRBV7-9	TRBJ1-2	TRBD1
CASSLQGSTDTQYF	TGTGCCAGCAGTTTACAGGGTAGCACAGATACGCAGTATTTT	NA	TRBV27	TRBJ2-3	NA
CASSASVGEGRGNTIYF	TGTGCCAGCAGCGCATCAGTGGGGGAGGGGCGTGGAAACACCATATATTTT	NA	TRBV28	TRBJ1-3	NA
CASRSGSVYEQYF	TGTGCCAGCAGGAGCGGGAGTGTGTACGAGCAGTACTTC	NA	TRBV27	TRBJ2-7	TRBD2
CASSLRGGNQPQHF	TGTGCCAGCAGCCTCCGGGGGGGCAATCAGCCCCAGCATTTT	NA	TRBV7-8	TRBJ1-5	NA
CASRTGTAYEQYF	TGTGCCAGCAGGACGGGGACAGCGTACGAGCAGTACTTC	NA	TRBV28	TRBJ2-7	TRBD1
CASSESSGGYYEQYF	TGCGCCAGCAGTGAGTCTAGCGGGGGTTACTACGAGCAGTACTTC	NA	TRBV10-1	TRBJ2-7	TRBD2
CASSPTYPPSAEAFF	TGTGCCAGCAGCCCCACATACCCACCGTCCGCTGAAGCTTTCTTT	few	TRBV5-6	TRBJ1-1	NA
CASSQLAGGLSSYEQYF	TGTGCCAGCAGCCAACTAGCGGGAGGCCTGAGCTCCTACGAGCAGTACTTC	NA	TRBV14	TRBJ2-7	TRBD2
CASSLVRRGSLGETQYF	TGTGCCAGCAGCCTGGTCCGGCGCGGGAGTCTAGGGGAGACCCAGTACTTC	once	TRBV5-5	TRBJ2-5	TRBD2
CASSFRETGRNEQFF	TGTGCCAGCAGCTTCCGTGAAACAGGGAGAAATGAGCAGTTCTTC	NA	TRBV11-3	TRBJ2-1	NA
CASSLEEGSTYGYTF	TGCGCCAGCAGCCTAGAAGAGGGTTCAACCTATGGCTACACCTTC	NA	TRBV5-1	TRBJ1-2	NA
CAWSVQSATNEKLFF	TGTGCCTGGAGTGTACAGTCCGCAACTAATGAAAAACTGTTTTTT	few	TRBV30	TRBJ1-4	NA
CASSERDPYNEQFF	TGTGCCAGCAGTGAGCGGGACCCCTACAATGAGCAGTTCTTC	NA	TRBV6-1	TRBJ2-1	NA
CASRGWTGPQYGYTF	TGTGCCAGCAGGGGCTGGACAGGGCCCCAATATGGCTACACCTTC	NA	TRBV6-5	TRBJ1-2	TRBD1
CASSPPGGDYNEQFF	TGTGCCAGCAGTCCACCAGGGGGCGATTACAATGAGCAGTTCTTC	NA	TRBV28	TRBJ2-1	TRBD1
CASSLPGLKRGGYTF	TGTGCCAGCAGCTTGCCGGGCCTTAAACGGGGGGGCTACACCTTC	NA	TRBV7-9	TRBJ1-2	NA
CASSDQGSHGYTF	TGCGCCAGCAGTGATCAGGGGAGCCATGGCTACACCTTC	NA	TRBV5-1	TRBJ1-2	NA
CASSLEGQVRAEQYF	TGTGCCAGCAGCTTGGAAGGACAGGTGCGCGCCGAGCAGTACTTC	few	TRBV11-3	TRBJ2-7	TRBD1
CASSALLAAYNEQFF	TGTGCCAGCAGTGCGTTACTAGCGGCCTACAATGAGCAGTTCTTC	few	TRBV2	TRBJ2-1	TRBD2